These 25 T cell receptor beta chains share one sample of origin, sequenced in a study of T cell responses to AZD1222 COVID-19 vaccine (dated by TCRdb to the early 2020s). Reading the label with the study, this specimen's time point is: baseline before first vaccination. Library creation used the immunoSEQ multiplex PCR assay. TCRdb limited this immuneACCESS table to in-frame rearrangements with V and J called. A share of clones is missing; checked studies link under half to unresolved V genes, and the rest is unexplained. The sample yields about 180,000 clones; around 88% were counted once. The ten most abundant clones make up less than 0.55% of the sample. Sequenced material: peripheral blood, taken on day 0 of AZD1222 vaccination. The receptors originated from an adult in good health.

Notes on this clone: Other DNA sequences in this specimen translate into the identical CDR3. This chain joins TRBV19 and TRBJ1-2; TRBD1 matches 12 bases. The germline V gene has CDR1 LNHDA and CDR2 SQIVND (reference sequence). CDR3 length equals 15 residues. V shed 3 bases, J shed 6 bases, and the junction held 5 bases outside the gene matches. CDR3 loop: CASSIPGTGGHGYTF. CDR3 nucleotides: TGTGCCAGTAGTATCCCCGGGACAGGGGGCCATGGCTACACCTTC.

V and J are TRBV2 and TRBJ1-2, with TRBD1 as a possible D gene (5 bases). Trimming took off 7 bases at V and 4 bases at J, with 25 bases between the two ends. The CDR3 consists of 17 residues. The germline gives CDR1 SNHLY, CDR2 FYNNEI. CDR3 residues: CASILAKGDLRGYGYTF. In DNA form, the CDR3 reads TGTGCCAGCATTCTCGCGAAAGGGGACTTAAGGGGCTATGGCTACACCTTC.

This chain connects TRBV5-1 to TRBJ2-2, with D hard to call. Trimming pared 6 bases from V and 6 bases from J, leaving 9 bases between. The germline V gene encodes CDR1 SGHRS and CDR2 YFSETQ. The CDR3 extends over 12 amino acids. The CDR3 loop is CASTLGAGELFF. CDR3 nucleotides: TGCGCCAGCACTCTTGGGGCCGGGGAGCTGTTTTTT.

The gene calls are TRBV5-8 and TRBJ1-4, with 9 bases identical to TRBD1. Germline CDR1 reads SGHTS; CDR2 reads YDEGEE. Germline trimming cut 3 bases from V and 4 bases from J; bases unmatched to any gene: 7. The CDR3 totals 16 residues. CDR3 amino acids: CASSSGGQGHNEKLFF. The CDR3 DNA is TGTGCCAGCAGCTCCGGGGGACAGGGCCATAATGAAAAACTGTTTTTT.

The chain combines TRBV4-1 with TRBJ1-3, with 7 bases aligning to TRBD1. V dropped 2 bases and J dropped 0; count of bases not matched to a gene: 7. The CDR3 consists of 17 residues. Germline CDR1 is MGHRA and CDR2 is YSYEKL. The CDR3 DNA reads as TGCGCCAGCAGCCAACCTCAGACAGGGCACTCTGGAAACACCATATATTTT. Amino acids: CASSQPQTGHSGNTIYF.

The chain employs TRBV7-2 and TRBJ1-3; 10 bases match TRBD1. V was clipped by 0 bases and J by 2 bases; unmatched bases: 1. The CDR3 totals 16 residues. Germline-derived CDR1 and CDR2 are SGHTA and FQGNSA. This chain's CDR3 is CASSLAGQGAGNTIYF. CDR3 sequence (DNA): TGTGCCAGCAGCTTAGCTGGACAGGGGGCTGGAAACACCATATATTTT.

The chain uses TRBV11-3 and TRBJ1-1; D may be TRBD1 (5 bases). Trimming shortened V by 5 bases and J by 7 bases, and 11 bases separated the two germline ends. Per germline, CDR1 SGHNT and CDR2 YENEEA. This CDR3 has 12 residues. DNA of the CDR3: TGTGCCAGCAGCGCCCGGGACGGTGAAGCTTTCTTT. Translated, it gives CASSARDGEAFF.

This clone was counted only a few times. Other DNA sequences within the sample encode an identical CDR3. The gene calls are TRBV18 and TRBJ2-7; 7 positions agree with TRBD2. Germline assignment: CDR1 KGHSH and CDR2 LQKENI. The CDR3 contains 14 residues. Unmatched junction bases numbered 6, after V lost 3 bases and J lost 4 bases. The CDR3 DNA sequence: TGTGCCAGCTCACCCGGAGCGGGATTTTACGAGCAGTACTTC. This translates into CASSPGAGFYEQYF.

V and J are TRBV29-1 and TRBJ2-3; D tentatively fits TRBD1 or TRBD2 (5 bases each). Looked up from germline, CDR1 is SQVTM and CDR2 is ANQGSEA. This CDR3 is built from 12 residues. This CDR3 is CTGTESTDTQYF. In DNA, the CDR3 is TGCACCGGGACCGAGAGCACAGATACGCAGTATTTT.

This clone is a singleton in its sample. J is TRBJ1-5 and V is TRBV5-5; no reliable D call. V was shortened by 0 bases and J by 0 bases, with 10 bases between the two germline ends. Germline V gives CDR1 SGHKS, CDR2 YYEKEE (reference sequence). This CDR3 is 16 amino acids long. The CDR3 protein is CASSLGRPYSNQPQHF. In DNA, the CDR3 is TGTGCCAGCAGCTTGGGAAGACCCTATAGCAATCAGCCCCAGCATTTT.

This rearrangement joins TRBV2 to TRBJ1-1; D is unclear. Germline V gene sequence: CDR1 SNHLY, CDR2 FYNNEI. V gave up 6 bases and J gave up 0 bases, with 2 bases separating them. The CDR3 spans 11 residues. The CDR3 DNA reads TGTGCCAGCAGGATGAACACTGAAGCTTTCTTT. Translation gives CASRMNTEAFF.

The chain recombines TRBV25-1 with TRBJ2-5, with no clear D. Trimming removed 4 bases at V and 1 base at J, with 1 base between. There are 11 residues in the CDR3. The germline gives CDR1 MGHDK, CDR2 SYGVNS. The CDR3 loop is CASSGQETQYF. For the CDR3, the DNA is TGTGCCAGCAGTGGCCAAGAGACCCAGTACTTC.

The rearrangement links TRBV7-3 to TRBJ2-7; TRBD2 agrees at 7 bases. V lost 4 bases and J lost 6; bases outside the gene matches: 3. There are 12 residues in the CDR3. Germline V gives CDR1 SGHTA, CDR2 FQGTGA. CDR3 sequence reads: CASSSPGGEQYF. Here the CDR3 DNA reads TGTGCCAGCAGCTCGCCGGGGGGCGAGCAGTACTTC.

This chain uses TRBV6-5 with TRBJ1-5; tentatively, D is TRBD1 (6 bases). This CDR3 has 14 residues. V gave up 4 bases and J gave up 3 bases, with 10 bases separating them. The germline CDR1 and CDR2 sequences are MNHEY and SVGAGI. DNA for the CDR3: TGTGCCAGCAGTTTTGGACAGCACAATCAGCCCCAGCATTTT. Its translation is CASSFGQHNQPQHF.

J is TRBJ2-7 and V is TRBV28, with a possible D match to TRBD1 (5 bases). The V end was cut by 5 bases, the J end by 3 bases, with 8 bases between. Germline CDR1 is MDHEN and CDR2 is SYDVKM. The CDR3 covers 12 residues. Here the CDR3 reads CASSKGIYEQYF. The CDR3 nucleotides read TGTGCCAGCAGTAAGGGGATCTACGAGCAGTACTTC.

The J gene is TRBJ1-1, the V gene TRBV10-1, with 9 bases fitting TRBD1. The junction had 5 bases not matched to a gene; V was cut back by 7 bases and J by 5 bases. The CDR3 runs to 13 residues. The germline gives CDR1 WNHNN, CDR2 SYGVQD (reference sequence). The CDR3 DNA reads TGCGCCAGCACCTCGACAGGGGGGACTGAAGCTTTCTTT. Translated: CASTSTGGTEAFF.

V is TRBV6-2 or TRBV6-3 and J is TRBJ1-2; D not resolved. From germline, CDR1 is MNHEY and CDR2 SVGEGT. With 5 bases removed from V and 2 bases from J, the gap between germline ends came to 6 bases. This CDR3 is built from 12 residues. CDR3 bases: TGTGCCAGCAGTCGACTCAACTATGGCTACACCTTC. This translates into CASSRLNYGYTF.

J is TRBJ2-1 and V is TRBV7-9; D ambiguous. Trimming cost V 1 base and J 4 bases, with 8 bases left between them. The CDR3 contains 14 residues. Germline CDR1 and CDR2: SEHNR and FQNEAQ (reference sequence). The CDR3 protein is CASSLDSGYNEQFF. The CDR3 DNA sequence: TGTGCCAGCAGCTTAGACTCCGGGTACAATGAGCAGTTCTTC.

The J gene is TRBJ2-5, the V gene TRBV5-1, with 7 bases aligning to TRBD1. CDR3 size: 16 residues. Germline V gene data show CDR1 as SGHRS and CDR2 as YFSETQ. J gave up 1 base and V 4 bases, and 10 bases lay outside the gene matches. This CDR3 is CASSLLLGQAQETQYF. The CDR3 coding sequence is TGCGCCAGCAGCCTTCTACTCGGACAGGCCCAAGAGACCCAGTACTTC.

V is TRBV3-1 (or the pseudogene TRBV3-2) and J is TRBJ2-1; the D gene is possibly TRBD2 (5 bases). There are 15 residues in the CDR3. In germline, CDR1 is LGHDT, CDR2 YNNKEL (reference sequence). Trimming took 1 base from V and 1 from J, leaving 8 bases between them. Here the CDR3 DNA reads TGTGCCAGCAGCCAAGCAGAGGGTTCCTACAATGAGCAGTTCTTC. Encoded protein: CASSQAEGSYNEQFF.

This rearrangement joins TRBV24-1 to TRBJ1-5; no firm D call. CDR1 is KGHDR, CDR2 SFDVKD, per germline. Trimming left V 1 base short and J 9 bases short, with 9 bases between. The CDR3 extends over 13 amino acids. CDR3 sequence reads: CATSDFLGRPQHF. Written as DNA, the CDR3 is TGTGCCACCAGTGATTTTTTGGGCAGGCCCCAGCATTTT.

The chain recombines TRBV7-3 with TRBJ2-3; D gene ambiguous. The CDR3 covers 15 residues. The germline gives CDR1 SGHTA, CDR2 FQGTGA. The V and J ends lost 5 bases and 0 bases respectively, with 12 bases between them. The CDR3 region has the DNA TGTGCCAGCAGCCCCTCTAGGTCTAGCACAGATACGCAGTATTTT. Protein sequence: CASSPSRSSTDTQYF.

The table lists this clone with a count of one. This chain uses TRBV27 with TRBJ1-2; a weak D match, TRBD1 (6 bases). Trimming pared 6 bases from V and 8 bases from J, leaving 16 bases between. Germline V CDR1 and CDR2: MNHEY, SMNVEV (reference sequence). The CDR3 is 13 residues long. Here the CDR3 reads CASRPGGGGGYTF. In nucleotides, the CDR3 is TGTGCCAGCAGACCGGGAGGGGGAGGAGGCTACACCTTC.

V is TRBV4-1 and J is TRBJ2-7; 14 positions match TRBD2. In germline, CDR1 is MGHRA, CDR2 YSYEKL. V was clipped by 1 base and J by 3 bases; unmatched bases: 14. This CDR3 contains 20 residues. CDR3 residues: CASSQAAPGTSGRPSYEQYF. CDR3 DNA sequence: TGCGCCAGCAGCCAAGCGGCCCCCGGGACTAGCGGGAGACCCAGCTACGAGCAGTACTTC.

The genes are TRBV10-2 and TRBJ1-5, with D unclear. V gave up 0 bases and J gave up 4 bases, with 10 bases separating them. Germline loops: CDR1 WSHSY, CDR2 SAAADI. The CDR3 is 15 residues long. CDR3 nucleotides: TGCGCCAGCAGTGAGTCTGACGGACTGAATCAGCCCCAGCATTTT. Its protein product is CASSESDGLNQPQHF.